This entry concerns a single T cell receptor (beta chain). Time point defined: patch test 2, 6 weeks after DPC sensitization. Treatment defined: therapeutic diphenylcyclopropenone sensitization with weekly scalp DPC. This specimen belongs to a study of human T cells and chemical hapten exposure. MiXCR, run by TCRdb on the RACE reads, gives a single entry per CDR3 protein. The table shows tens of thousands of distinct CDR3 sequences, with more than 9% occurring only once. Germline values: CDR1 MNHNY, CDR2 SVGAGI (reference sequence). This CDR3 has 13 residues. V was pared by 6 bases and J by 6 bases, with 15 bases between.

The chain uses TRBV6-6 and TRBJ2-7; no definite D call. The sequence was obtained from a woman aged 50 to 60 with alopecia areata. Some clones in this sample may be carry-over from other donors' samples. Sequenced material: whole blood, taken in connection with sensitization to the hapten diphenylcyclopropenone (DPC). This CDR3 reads CASSSFNTPEQYF. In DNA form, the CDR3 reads TGTGCCAGCAGCTCATTTAACACCCCCGAGCAGTACTTC.